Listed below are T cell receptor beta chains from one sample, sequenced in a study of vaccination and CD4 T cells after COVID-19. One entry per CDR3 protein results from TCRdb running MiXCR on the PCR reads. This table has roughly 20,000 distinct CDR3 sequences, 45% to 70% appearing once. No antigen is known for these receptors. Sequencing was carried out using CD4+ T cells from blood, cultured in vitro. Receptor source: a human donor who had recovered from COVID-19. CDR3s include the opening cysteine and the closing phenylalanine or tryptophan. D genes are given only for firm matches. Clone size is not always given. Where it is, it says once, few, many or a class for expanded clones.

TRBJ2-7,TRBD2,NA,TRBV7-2,CASSSGTSGRYEQYF,TGTGCCAGCAGCTCAGGGACTAGCGGGAGATACGAGCAGTACTTC
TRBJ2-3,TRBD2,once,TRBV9,CASSARGLAGLTDTQYF,TGTGCCAGCAGCGCCAGGGGACTAGCGGGGCTCACAGATACGCAGTATTTT
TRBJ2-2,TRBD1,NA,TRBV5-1,CASSLGTGEFTGELFF,TGCGCCAGCAGCTTGGGGACAGGGGAATTCACCGGGGAGCTGTTTTTT
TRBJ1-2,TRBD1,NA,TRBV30,CACPKSGQILYGYTF,TGTGCCTGCCCGAAGTCGGGACAGATTCTCTATGGCTACACCTTC
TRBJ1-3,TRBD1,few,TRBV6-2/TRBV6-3,CASRNPGGTGNTIYF,TGTGCCAGCAGAAACCCAGGGGGCACTGGAAACACCATATATTTT
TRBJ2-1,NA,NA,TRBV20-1,CSARGWNSYNEQFF,TGCAGTGCTAGAGGGTGGAACTCCTACAATGAGCAGTTCTTC
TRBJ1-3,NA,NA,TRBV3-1,CASSRETGPWNTIYF,TGTGCCAGCAGCCGAGAAACAGGGCCCTGGAACACCATATATTTT
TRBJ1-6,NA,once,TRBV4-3,CASSQDWQAVRVLDSPLHF,TGCGCCAGCAGCCAAGATTGGCAGGCGGTGCGCGTGCTGGATTCACCCCTCCACTTT
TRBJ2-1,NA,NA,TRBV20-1,CSARDRLGRVSDEQFF,TGCAGTGCTAGAGATCGCCTGGGGCGTGTTTCCGATGAGCAGTTCTTC
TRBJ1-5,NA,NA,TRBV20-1,CSARPRPGPNQPQHF,TGCAGTGCTAGACCCCGTCCGGGACCAAATCAGCCCCAGCATTTT
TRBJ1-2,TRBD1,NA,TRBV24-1,CATSDSQGDRGPYGYAF,TGTGCCACCAGTGATTCCCAGGGGGACAGGGGGCCCTATGGCTACGCCTTC
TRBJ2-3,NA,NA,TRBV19,CASSILRGRSTDTQYF,TGTGCCAGTAGTATACTCCGAGGGCGTAGCACAGATACGCAGTATTTT
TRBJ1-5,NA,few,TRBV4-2,CASSQEQGGNQPQHF,TGTGCCAGCAGCCAAGAGCAGGGTGGCAATCAGCCCCAGCATTTT
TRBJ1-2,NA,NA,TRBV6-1,CASSEVFLSGYTF,TGTGCCAGCAGTGAGGTCTTTTTAAGTGGCTACACCTTC
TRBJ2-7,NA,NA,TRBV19,CASSIDPGSYEQYF,TGTGCCAGTAGTATAGATCCGGGCAGTTACGAGCAGTACTTC
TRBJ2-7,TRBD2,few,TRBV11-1,CASSQIDGLAGYEQYF,TGTGCCAGCAGCCAAATAGATGGACTAGCGGGCTACGAGCAGTACTTC
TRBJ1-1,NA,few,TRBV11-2,CASSFGNTEAFF,TGTGCCAGCAGCTTTGGGAACACTGAAGCTTTCTTT
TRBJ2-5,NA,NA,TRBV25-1,CASSESQVQETQYF,TGTGCCAGCAGTGAATCGCAGGTTCAAGAGACCCAGTACTTC
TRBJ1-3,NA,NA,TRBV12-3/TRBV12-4,CASSFGQRSSGNTIYF,TGTGCCAGCAGTTTCGGACAGAGAAGCTCTGGAAACACCATATATTTT
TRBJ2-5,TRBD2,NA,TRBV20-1,CSASDSGRAGETQYF,TGCAGTGCCAGTGATAGCGGGAGGGCAGGAGAGACCCAGTACTTC
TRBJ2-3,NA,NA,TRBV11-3,CASSSGGSTDTQYF,TGTGCCAGCAGCTCCGGCGGGTCCACAGATACGCAGTATTTT
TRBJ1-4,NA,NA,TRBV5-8,CASSLLNWQENEKLFF,TGTGCCAGCAGCTTGCTAAATTGGCAGGAAAATGAAAAACTGTTTTTT
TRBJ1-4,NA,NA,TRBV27,CASSSTGAWEKLFF,TGTGCCAGCAGTTCAACAGGTGCTTGGGAAAAACTGTTTTTT
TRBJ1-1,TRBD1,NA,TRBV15,CATSRDQGQGVWDTEAFF,TGTGCCACCAGCAGAGATCAGGGACAGGGGGTTTGGGACACTGAAGCTTTCTTT
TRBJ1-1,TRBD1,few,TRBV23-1,CASSQSGTGSEAFF,TGCGCCAGCAGTCAATCGGGGACAGGCTCTGAAGCTTTCTTT
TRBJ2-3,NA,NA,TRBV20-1,CSFGARADTDTQYF,TGCAGTTTTGGTGCCAGGGCTGACACAGATACGCAGTATTTT
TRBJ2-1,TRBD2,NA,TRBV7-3,CASSRLAGSVYEQFF,TGTGCCAGCAGCCGTCTAGCGGGAAGCGTCTATGAGCAGTTCTTC
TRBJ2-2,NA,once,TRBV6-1,CVSRVSDTGELFF,TGTGTCAGCAGAGTAAGCGATACCGGGGAGCTGTTTTTT
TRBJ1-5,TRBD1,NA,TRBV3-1,CASSQGTQQGNQPQHF,TGTGCCAGCAGCCAAGGGACCCAACAGGGGAATCAGCCCCAGCATTTT
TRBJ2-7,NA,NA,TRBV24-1,CATSDQDRFGEQYF,TGTGCCACCAGTGACCAAGACCGTTTCGGGGAGCAGTACTTC